This T cell receptor beta chain was sequenced in a study of T cell repertoires in cytomegalovirus infection. The overall study: An indication of both CMV infection and matching HLA type came from public TCR beta signatures. Study conclusions and caveats: Cumulative public TCR beta family frequency identified carriers of CMV plus the relevant HLA. What dominated the ex vivo response were HLA-C-restricted CMV-specific TCR beta clonotypes.

TCRdb itself ran the reads through MiXCR, one entry per CDR3 protein. The sample lists approximately 65,000 distinct CDR3 sequences, around 21% occurring once. With regard to this clonotype: Its target is not known.

Germline V lookup: CDR1 SGHTA, CDR2 FQGNSA. The CDR3 is 16 residues long. J was trimmed by 7 bases and V by 1 base; bases with no gene match: 12. This chain joins TRBV7-2 and TRBJ2-7, with 8 bases fitting TRBD2. This material consisted of CD8+ T cells from cultured PBMCs, taken from culture after CMV antigen stimulation. This clonotype was obtained from a human donor in good health (CMV status not recorded). Some clones in this sample may be carry-over from other donors' samples. CDR3 in DNA: TGTGCCAGCAGCTTAGGGTGTTGTCGCGGGGGGCGAGAGCAGTACTTC. It encodes CASSLGCCRGGREQYF.